The clone carrying this TCR beta chain was counted between two and nine times. What it binds is unknown. The data derive from a study of cytomegalovirus exposure and HLA in healthy donors. Study-level points and caveats: Previously analyzed data showed that most TCR beta V segments were productive at a frequency of about 87% or about 30%. Later examination showed HLA-associated TCR beta chains had greater clonal expansion than equally common others. The study designated 150 or so TCR beta chains cytomegalovirus-associated.

The PCR had 60 Vbeta and 13 Jbeta primers. Original processing notes: Later work found around 80 million unique TCR beta chains, with roughly 11 million shared. Generated by immunoSEQ multiplex PCR, the TCRdb table keeps only in-frame clones and is missing some. Clone size and V and J calls were adopted from that table, with D and trimming inferred from the DNA. This table holds about 150,000 clones, approximately 71% found once. Germline lookup yields CDR1 SGHTA and CDR2 FQGNSA. CDR3 length: 16 amino acids. This TCR was sampled from a man younger than 45 in good health and CMV-seropositive. Material: PBMCs. The chain links TRBV7-2 to TRBJ2-5, with a possible D match to TRBD2 (6 bases). The J call may be faulty, since TRBJ2-7 better matches the DNA end. This CDR3 reads CASSLGFGGRNYEQYF. The CDR3 region has the DNA TGTGCCAGCAGCTTAGGTTTTGGTGGGAGGAACTACGAGCAGTACTTC.